This T cell receptor beta chain was identified during a study of shared clonotypes between healthy human individuals. Extraction of genomic DNA in unsorted samples used about 81 million PBMCs. The assay was immunoSEQ multiplex PCR, and TCRdb's table has in-frame clones only and misses some. The data contain some 470,000 clones, about three quarters of them seen just once; the ten biggest clones take up 13%. The CDR3 spans 15 residues. Germline V CDR1 and CDR2: SNHLY, FYNNEI. Trimming removed 7 bases at V and 8 bases at J, with 21 bases between. The J gene is TRBJ2-1, the V gene TRBV2; tentative D call: TRBD1 (5 bases). This receptor was obtained from a woman in her forties in good health. Some clones in this sample may be carry-over from other donors' samples. Sequencing was performed on PBMCs. For the CDR3, the DNA is TGTGCCAGCAAGATGACAGTATTGCTTTGGGATGAGCAGTTCTTC. This translates into CASKMTVLLWDEQFF.